The T cell receptor (beta chain) under discussion was sequenced for a study of tissue T cells after allogeneic stem cell transplantation. Study findings and constraints: Which tissue TCRs were alloreactive or antigen-specific was not determined. Some clones might be persisting host cells. Anatomically similar tissues had similar TCR repertoires within each patient. Tissue-detected TCR repertoire was only partly captured by blood and spleen T cells.

The V end lost 2 bases, the J end lost 0 bases, and 14 bases lay between the germline ends. This CDR3 contains 16 residues. From germline, CDR1 is NSQYPW and CDR2 LRSPGD (reference sequence). Noted time point: mouse harvest day 7 after allogeneic transplant. Tail vein injection delivered 10^7 T-cell-depleted bone marrow cells and 10^6 splenic CD5+ T cells. In its sample, this clone is large. The antigen remains undetermined. Gene names and germline match the mouse. Coverage ceases 1 residue before the CDR3 finishes, and the germline J gene fills in the end. CDR3 sequences, V/J genes, frequencies and template counts came from survey-depth TCRbeta sequencing. Sequencing used immunoSEQ multiplex PCR; TCRdb keeps in-frame clones, though not all of them. The sample has some 2,600 clones, approximately 48% seen once.

The chain recombines TRBV1 with TRBJ2-7, with D tentatively TRBD2 (6 bases). Sequencing input: spleen. The origin of this receptor is a female BALB/c mouse given C57BL/6 T cells with graft-versus-host disease after an allogeneic hematopoietic cell transplant. The CDR3 sequence: CTCSAKSGESSYEQYF. The covered CDR3 bases are TGCACCTGCAGTGCAAAGTCTGGGGAGAGCTCCTATGAACAGTAC.